This TCR beta chain was sequenced for a study of T cell repertoires in aging, cancer and after chemotherapy (dated 2019 in TCRdb). General notes on the study: The donors fell into six age groups ranging from 30 or younger to 70 or older, and each group had at least three individuals. Several million TCR reads were contained in the full dataset. Peripheral blood TCR beta repertoires from healthy donors and cancer patients were profiled to examine immunoaging and T cell reconstitution after chemotherapy. In the hematological group, paired pre- and post-chemotherapy samples were obtained from chronic lymphocytic leukemia patients treated with fludarabine- or bendamustine-based regimens. Alongside fewer than 100 healthy donors serving as a reference group, the cohort included some 210 cancer patients, of whom around 91 had hematological cancers and 120 to 130 had solid cancers.

Reading from cysteine to phenylalanine, the CDR3 counts 15 amino acids. The CDR3 DNA has 45 bases and is translated from base 1. V and J are truncated by 3 bases and 0 bases respectively, leaving an intervening sequence of 11 bases. Genomic DNA extracted from peripheral blood, rather than sorted cells or RNA, was used as the source for amplification of TCR beta rearrangements. Broad study findings and their caveats: Lymphoid organ infiltration was present in hematological cancer patients, and this infiltration may itself impair thymic emigration or peripheral T cell expansion. Declining TCR diversity with age in healthy donors was mainly explained by loss of richness; in cancer patients, loss of evenness also contributed. Median generation probability increased over the chemotherapy interval in both cancer cohorts, suggesting repertoire reconstitution through rebound thymic output. Significantly lower blood TCR diversity and higher clonality were observed in untreated patients with hematological or solid cancers than in age-matched healthy donors. According to the authors, the repertoire data do not allow conclusions to be drawn about immunological memory after chemotherapy.

With respect to this clonotype: Its antigen is not yet known. Per-nucleotide qualities are absent, and no much larger clonotype sits a single base away.

Rearranged TRB sequences spanning V, D and J segments were amplified in a multiplex touch-down PCR with a mixed TRB-A/B primer pool. Illumina adapters and sample indices were added to the amplicons in two consecutive PCR reactions performed with Phusion HS II polymerase. Amplicons were gel-purified with the NucleoSpin Gel and PCR Clean-up kit, then checked with Qubit and an Agilent 2100 Bioanalyzer. The libraries were sequenced on an Illumina MiSeq with 600-cycle, single-indexed, paired-end runs. The published analysis was carried out like this. MiXCR versions 2.12 and 3.0.5 were used to process the TRB sequences. Each unique CDR3 nucleotide sequence was counted as one clone, and only productive sequences with at least two reads were retained. The repertoire metrics were Shannon diversity, evenness, clonality (calculated as one minus evenness), and diversity profiles parameterized by alpha from 0 to 5. Generation probabilities of clones in paired pre- and post-chemotherapy samples were computed with the IGoR algorithm. TCRdb reanalyzed the raw reads on its own, using fastp at Q25 for trimming and MiXCR for clone calling, and kept in-frame beta chains. Duplicate CDR3 protein sequences are folded into a single record with the most common DNA and genes. TCRdb's processing, not the authors' own work, is the source of the V and J calls. This sample comprises over a thousand distinct CDR3 sequences, approximately 60% of them detected only once. The ten largest account for roughly four fifths of the sample.

The sample was blood. This receptor was taken from a human donor with a blood cancer. In this chain, TRBV12-3 or TRBV12-4 is recombined with TRBJ2-5, with a tentative D gene TRBD1 over 6 matching bases. The CDR3 region: CASSLGDKDQETQYF. The DNA sequence is TGTGCCAGCAGTTTGGGGGACAAAGACCAAGAGACCCAGTACTTC.